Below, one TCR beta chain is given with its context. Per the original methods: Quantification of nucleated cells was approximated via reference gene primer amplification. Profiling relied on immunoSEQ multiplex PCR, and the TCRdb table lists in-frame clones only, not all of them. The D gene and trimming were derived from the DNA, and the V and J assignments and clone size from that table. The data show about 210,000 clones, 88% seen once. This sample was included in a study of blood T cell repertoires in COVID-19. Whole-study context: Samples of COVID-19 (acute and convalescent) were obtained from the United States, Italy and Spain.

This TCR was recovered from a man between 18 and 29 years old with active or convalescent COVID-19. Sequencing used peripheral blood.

CDR3 residues: CASSLGPGNTEAFF. CDR3 sequence (DNA): TGTGCCAGCAGCTTAGGACCAGGGAACACTGAAGCTTTCTTT. The J gene is TRBJ1-1, the V gene TRBV11-2; D is undetermined. CDR1 and CDR2 from the germline V gene are SGHAT and FQNNGV. This CDR3 has 14 amino acids. Trimming shortened V by 1 base and J by 1 base, and 7 bases separated the two germline ends. Full variable domain (outside the CDR3, taken from reference TRBV11-2 and TRBJ1-1): EAGVAQSPRYKIIEKRQSVAFWCNPISGHATLYWYQQILGQGPKLLIQFQNNGVVDDSQLPKDRFSAERLKGVDSTLKIQPAKLEDSAVYLCASSLGPGNTEAFFGQGTRLTVV.